This paragraph reports one TCR beta chain. The sample is drawn from a study of T-cell reconstitution after alpha-beta-depleted transplantation in children. As it was prepared, the TCRbeta library received unique molecular identifiers. TCRdb ran MiXCR on the PCR reads and lists one entry per CDR3 protein. The sample yields fewer than 700,000 distinct CDR3 sequences, around 13% seen once. V was cut by 3 bases and J by 0 bases, with 6 bases left in between. The CDR3 consists of 13 residues. Germline assignment: CDR1 SQVTM and CDR2 ANQGSEA. The receptor was derived from a male patient younger than 18 who had a stem cell transplant for acute myeloid leukemia, so the T cells may come from the graft donor. The source material was PBMCs, mostly from graft donor cells, sampled 360 days after TCRalphabeta/CD19-depleted stem cell transplant. The chain is built from TRBV29-1 and TRBJ2-1, with D unresolved. This chain's CDR3 is CSVDTSSYNEQFF. The CDR3 DNA sequence: TGCAGCGTTGATACGAGCTCCTACAATGAGCAGTTCTTC.